Listed here are 23 T cell receptor beta chains from one sample, sequenced in a study of graft-versus-host responses after intestinal transplantation. The repertoire was sequenced with immunoSEQ multiplex PCR; TCRdb's copy has only in-frame clones and lacks some. The sample holds 7,000 to 9,000 clones; approximately 31% are singletons and the top ten take around 5%. Sequenced here: alloreactive CD4+ T cells from a mixed lymphocyte reaction culture, sampled before intestinal transplant. Noted subset: CFSE-low proliferating T cells sorted from roughly six-day pre-transplant mixed lymphocyte reaction (GvH or HvG direction). These receptors came from a human patient who received an intestinal transplant.

The sample holds a few counts of this clone. The chain carries TRBV20-1 and TRBJ1-2, with D perhaps matching TRBD1 (5 bases). There are 11 residues in the CDR3. Germline V gene sequence: CDR1 DFQATT, CDR2 SNEGSKA (reference sequence). The CDR3 loop is CSADSDYGYTF. The CDR3 coding sequence is TGCAGCGCTGACAGCGACTATGGCTACACCTTC.

V usage is TRBV5-1 and J usage is TRBJ2-1; the match to TRBD2 covers 8 bases. Germline CDR1 and CDR2: SGHRS and YFSETQ. V dropped 1 base and J dropped 5; count of bases not matched to a gene: 5. This CDR3 region has 15 residues. CDR3 DNA sequence: TGCGCCAGCAGCTTGCCGGGGGGGGAAAACAATGAGCAGTTCTTC. As protein: CASSLPGGENNEQFF.

V and J are TRBV4-2 and TRBJ1-1; 11 nucleotides match TRBD1. The J segment lost 6 bases and the V segment lost 5 bases, leaving 5 bases of the junction unmatched. The CDR3 runs to 14 residues. Per the germline V gene, CDR1 is LGHNA and CDR2 is YNFKEQ. The CDR3 DNA is TGTGCCAGCAGCGCGGACAGGGGGCGGGCTGAAGCTTTCTTT. It translates to CASSADRGRAEAFF.

Only a few counts were recorded for this clone. V usage is TRBV5-1 and J usage is TRBJ2-1, with D tentatively TRBD1 (6 bases). Trimming removed 1 base at V and 4 bases at J, with 12 bases between. The CDR3 runs 15 residues. Germline V lookup: CDR1 SGHRS, CDR2 YFSETQ. CDR3 in amino acids: CASSLPQGMYNEQFF. DNA for the CDR3: TGCGCCAGCAGCTTGCCGCAGGGGATGTACAATGAGCAGTTCTTC.

V is TRBV5-4 and J is TRBJ1-1; D remains unclear. Trimming shortened V by 5 bases and J by 5 bases, and 19 bases separated the two germline ends. Germline CDR1 SGHNT, CDR2 YYREEE (reference sequence). CDR3 length equals 15 residues. CDR3 residues: CASRKIGRRRTEAFF. CDR3 sequence (DNA): TGTGCCAGCAGGAAAATAGGACGGAGGAGAACTGAAGCTTTCTTT.

This clone has just one count. The rearrangement uses TRBV11-3 and TRBJ2-7, with D hard to call. The CDR3 spans 14 residues. V was cut by 0 bases and J by 0 bases, with 6 bases left in between. Germline V lookup: CDR1 SGHNT, CDR2 YENEEA. CDR3 protein: CASSLETNSYEQYF. DNA of the CDR3: TGTGCCAGCAGCTTAGAAACAAACTCCTACGAGCAGTACTTC.

This chain joins TRBV6-5 and TRBJ2-5; TRBD1 aligns across 7 bases. V shed 7 bases, J shed 1 base, and the junction held 6 bases outside the gene matches. From germline, CDR1 is MNHEY and CDR2 SVGAGI. This CDR3 has 14 amino acids. CDR3 in amino acids: CASTSRGFQETQYF. The DNA of the CDR3 is TGTGCCAGCACCAGCAGGGGGTTCCAAGAGACCCAGTACTTC.

This rearrangement joins TRBV11-2 to TRBJ2-7; 7 bases line up with TRBD2. This CDR3 has 17 residues. Germline CDR1 SGHAT, CDR2 FQNNGV. The ends lost 2 bases at V and 2 bases at J; junction bases unmatched: 12. DNA of the CDR3: TGTGCCAGCAGCTTACCGTCTAGCGGCTGGGGAACCTACGAGCAGTACTTC. Protein sequence: CASSLPSSGWGTYEQYF.

This clone was picked up a small number of times. This rearrangement joins TRBV11-2 to TRBJ2-1; D unresolved. Trimming left V 3 bases short and J 6 bases short, with 15 bases between. The V gene's germline CDR1 is SGHAT and CDR2 FQNNGV. The CDR3 spans 15 residues. The CDR3 sequence: CASSFTLTPRNEQFF. CDR3 nucleotides: TGTGCCAGCAGCTTCACACTAACCCCTCGCAATGAGCAGTTCTTC.

This rearrangement joins TRBV28 to TRBJ2-5; tentatively, D is TRBD1 (5 bases). The DNA matches TRBJ2-7 better at its end, which makes the J call doubtful. There are 14 residues in the CDR3. Germline V CDR1 and CDR2: MDHEN, SYDVKM. This chain's CDR3 is CASSLVQGKDEQYF. The CDR3 bases are TGTGCCAGCAGTTTAGTGCAGGGTAAGGACGAGCAGTACTTC.

V and J are TRBV7-9 and TRBJ2-1; 14 nucleotides agree with TRBD2. CDR1 and CDR2 from the germline V gene are SEHNR and FQNEAQ (reference sequence). There are 15 residues in the CDR3. The V segment lost 4 bases and the J segment 7 bases; nucleotides outside the gene matches: 3. This CDR3 is CASSSGLAGVNEQFF. For the CDR3, the DNA is TGTGCCAGCAGCTCGGGACTAGCGGGAGTTAATGAGCAGTTCTTC. The full variable domain, completed using reference TRBV7-9 and TRBJ2-1, is DTGVSQNPRHKITKRGQNVTFRCDPISEHNRLYWYRQTLGQGPEFLTYFQNEAQLEKSRLLSDRFSAERPKGSFSTLEIQRTEQGDSAMYLCASSSGLAGVNEQFFGPGTRLTVL.

This rearrangement joins TRBV2 to TRBJ1-1; D perhaps matches TRBD1 (6 bases). Germline V gene data show CDR1 as SNHLY and CDR2 as FYNNEI. The CDR3 is 13 residues long. Trimming took 7 bases from V and 8 from J, leaving 17 bases between them. The CDR3 sequence is CASISGGAGEAFF. Here the CDR3 DNA reads TGTGCCAGCATCTCCGGGGGGGCAGGCGAAGCTTTCTTT.

In its sample, this clone ranks as medium-sized. Other DNA sequences within the sample encode an identical CDR3. The V and J genes are TRBV28 and TRBJ2-7; TRBD1 is a possible D gene (6 bases). CDR3 size: 12 residues. CDR1 and CDR2 (germline): MDHEN, SYDVKM. Trimming pared 8 bases from V and 0 bases from J, leaving 8 bases between. Here the CDR3 DNA reads TGTGCCAGCGGGACATACTCCTACGAGCAGTACTTC. It specifies CASGTYSYEQYF.

This clone is medium-sized by share. This chain uses TRBV19 with TRBJ2-7, with 9 bases fitting TRBD1. The V and J ends lost 5 bases and 2 bases, in that order; junction bases with no gene match: 10. The germline V gene encodes CDR1 LNHDA and CDR2 SQIVND (reference sequence). The CDR3 runs 16 residues. CDR3 protein: CASSPTPGQGPYEQYF. CDR3 nucleotides: TGTGCCAGTAGTCCGACCCCGGGACAGGGTCCCTACGAGCAGTACTTC.

The chain recombines TRBV7-8 with TRBJ2-7; D not resolved. CDR1 and CDR2 from the germline V gene are SGHVS and FQNEAQ. The V and J ends lost 2 bases and 2 bases respectively, with 13 bases between them. The CDR3 is 15 amino acids. For the CDR3, the DNA is TGTGCCAGCAGCTTAATTGCGAGCCCGCCCTACGAGCAGTACTTC. Translation: CASSLIASPPYEQYF. The full variable domain, its missing parts supplied by reference TRBV7-8 and TRBJ2-7, is GAGVSQSPRYKVAKRGQDVALRCDPISGHVSLFWYQQALGQGPEFLTYFQNEAQLDKSGLPSDRFFAERPEGSVSTLKIQRTQQEDSAVYLCASSLIASPPYEQYFGPGTRLTVT.

This rearrangement joins TRBV11-2 to TRBJ1-1; D is uncertain. The germline V gene has CDR1 SGHAT and CDR2 FQNNGV. V shed 5 bases and J shed 10 bases, with 14 bases lying between them. The CDR3 length is 12 residues. The CDR3 loop is CASSNGFLGAFF. The CDR3 nucleotides read TGTGCCAGCAGCAACGGGTTTCTGGGAGCTTTCTTT.

This clone came up a few times. V gene TRBV11-3 combines with J gene TRBJ2-1, with D possibly TRBD2 on 6 matching bases. Germline V lookup: CDR1 SGHNT, CDR2 YENEEA. V was pared by 1 base and J by 8 bases, with 15 bases between. The CDR3 has 15 residues. The CDR3 here is CASSLGVSPGDEQFF. The CDR3 DNA is TGTGCCAGCAGCTTAGGGGTCAGCCCGGGGGATGAGCAGTTCTTC.

The chain combines TRBV5-6 with TRBJ1-1, with TRBD1 as a possible D gene (6 bases). The CDR3 is 15 amino acids. V shed 1 base and J shed 5 bases, with 15 bases lying between them. Germline V gives CDR1 SGHDT, CDR2 YYEEEE. CDR3: CASSLMGAEGTEAFF. DNA for the CDR3: TGTGCCAGCAGCTTGATGGGGGCTGAAGGGACTGAAGCTTTCTTT.

The J gene is TRBJ1-5, the V gene TRBV2; D might be TRBD1 (5 bases). CDR3 length: 14 amino acids. The germline CDR1 and CDR2 sequences are SNHLY and FYNNEI. The V gene lost 6 bases and the J gene lost 6 bases, with 15 bases spanning the gap. The CDR3 here is CASSLGREGQPQHF. CDR3 DNA: TGTGCCAGCAGCTTGGGCAGGGAAGGTCAGCCCCAGCATTTT.

The J gene is TRBJ2-3, the V gene TRBV29-1; D is possibly TRBD2 (5 bases). Germline V gives CDR1 SQVTM, CDR2 ANQGSEA. The CDR3 has 13 amino acids. Trimming cost V 4 bases and J 6 bases, with 14 bases left between them. In nucleotides, the CDR3 is TGCAGCGTTGGTCATCGATGGAGGGATACGCAGTATTTT. It translates to CSVGHRWRDTQYF.

In its sample, this clone was seen a few times. This may arise from a read error, as a much more abundant clone is one base away. The chain couples TRBV4-2 to TRBJ1-5; the D gene is possibly TRBD1 (5 bases). The CDR3 length is 15 residues. The V gene's germline CDR1 is LGHNA and CDR2 YNFKEQ. Trimming removed 0 bases from V and 5 bases from J, with 11 bases in between. The CDR3 nucleotides read TGTGCCAGCAGCCAAGATTTGGGGGGATATCAGCCCCAGCATTTT. Protein product: CASSQDLGGYQPQHF.

V gene TRBV6-1 combines with J gene TRBJ1-2, with 9 nucleotides matching TRBD1. The CDR3 contains 15 residues. With 5 bases clipped from V and 7 bases from J, the junction kept 11 bases outside the gene matches. The germline V gene has CDR1 MNHNS and CDR2 SASEGT. Written as DNA, the CDR3 is TGTGCCAGCAGTATCCGGGACAGGGTACGCTTTGGCTACACCTTC. Encoded protein: CASSIRDRVRFGYTF.

The chain recombines TRBV30 with TRBJ1-3, with TRBD1 as a possible D gene (5 bases). Trimming removed 6 bases from V and 1 base from J, with 10 bases in between. Per germline, CDR1 GTSNPN and CDR2 SVGIG (reference sequence). There are 13 residues in the CDR3. The CDR3 sequence is CACMDKSGNTIYF. The CDR3, as DNA: TGTGCCTGTATGGACAAGTCTGGAAACACCATATATTTT.